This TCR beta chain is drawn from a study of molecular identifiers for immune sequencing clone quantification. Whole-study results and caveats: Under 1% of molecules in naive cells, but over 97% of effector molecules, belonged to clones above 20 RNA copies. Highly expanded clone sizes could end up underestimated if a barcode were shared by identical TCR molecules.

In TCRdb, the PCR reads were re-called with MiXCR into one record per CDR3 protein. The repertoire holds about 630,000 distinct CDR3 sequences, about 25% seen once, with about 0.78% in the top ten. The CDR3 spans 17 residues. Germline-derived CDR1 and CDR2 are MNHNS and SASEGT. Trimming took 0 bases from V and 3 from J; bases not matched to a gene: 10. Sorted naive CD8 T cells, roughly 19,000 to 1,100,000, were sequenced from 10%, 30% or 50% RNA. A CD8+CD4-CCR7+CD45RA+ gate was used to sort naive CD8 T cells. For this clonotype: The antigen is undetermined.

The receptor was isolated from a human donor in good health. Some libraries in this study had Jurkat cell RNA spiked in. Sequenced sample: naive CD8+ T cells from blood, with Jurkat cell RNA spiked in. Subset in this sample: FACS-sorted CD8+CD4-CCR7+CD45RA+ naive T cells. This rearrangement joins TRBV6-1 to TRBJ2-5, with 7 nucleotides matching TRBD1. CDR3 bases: TGTGCCAGCAGTGAAGCGCTTCTACGGGACAGTGAAGAGACCCAGTACTTC. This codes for CASSEALLRDSEETQYF.